The 5 T cell receptor beta chains below all came from one sample that was sequenced in a study of blood T cells in healthy people across ages. A second PCR of 7 to 11 cycles used a sample-barcoded 5' primer and a J-beta primer mix. From the 5' RACE reads, TCRdb called clonotypes with MiXCR, one entry per CDR3 protein. The data contain over 950,000 distinct CDR3 sequences, about two fifths of them singletons. The source material was blood. These receptors were collected from a man younger than 35 in good health.

This rearrangement joins TRBV20-1 to TRBJ1-1; D remains unclear. CDR3 length: 14 amino acids. Per germline, CDR1 DFQATT and CDR2 SNEGSKA (reference sequence). Between the trimmed V and J ends, which lost 2 bases and 2 bases, there was a span of 12 bases. The chain's CDR3 is CSARPGSGNTEAFF. The DNA of the CDR3 is TGCAGTGCTAGACCGGGGTCGGGAAACACTGAAGCTTTCTTT.

This clonotype was found many times. The rearrangement joins TRBV6-5 to TRBJ2-5; 7 nucleotides align to TRBD1. The CDR3 has 14 residues. Trimming removed 5 bases from V and 2 bases from J; junction bases left unmatched: 5. Germline V gene sequence: CDR1 MNHEY, CDR2 SVGAGI. CDR3 residues: CASSPPGGQETQYF. As DNA, the CDR3 is TGTGCCAGCAGTCCCCCAGGGGGACAAGAGACCCAGTACTTC.

This clonotype has more than one count but fewer than ten. The chain combines TRBV7-9 with TRBJ1-3, with D possibly TRBD1 on 5 matching bases. The V gene's germline CDR1 is SEHNR and CDR2 FQNEAQ (reference sequence). The CDR3 is 15 amino acids. V lost 4 bases to trimming and J lost 2 bases, with 12 bases between them. The CDR3 region has the DNA TGTGCCAGCAGCTCAATTAAGGGGACTGGAAACACCATATATTTT. This encodes CASSSIKGTGNTIYF.

The sample holds a few counts of this clonotype. The V gene is TRBV12-3 or TRBV12-4, the J gene TRBJ2-3; D gene uncertain. This CDR3 comprises 13 residues. Trimming removed 6 bases from V and 5 bases from J, with 12 bases in between. Here the CDR3 reads CASSPGWGDTQYF. The CDR3 DNA sequence: TGTGCCAGCAGCCCCGGGTGGGGAGATACGCAGTATTTT.

The chain carries TRBV7-9 and TRBJ1-2; D may be TRBD1 (6 bases). The CDR3 has 15 amino acids. With 8 bases removed from V and 3 bases from J, the gap between germline ends came to 19 bases. CDR1 and CDR2 from the germline V gene are SEHNR and FQNEAQ (reference sequence). CDR3: CASSRTGTTDYGYTF. CDR3 nucleotides: TGTGCCAGCTCCCGTACCGGGACAACCGACTATGGCTACACCTTC.